This section outlines one T cell receptor (beta chain) sequence together with its context. Its antigen remains unidentified. This CDR3 has 12 amino acids. V shed 8 bases, J shed 7 bases, and the junction held 8 bases outside the gene matches. CDR1 MNHEY and CDR2 SMNVEV come from the germline V gene (reference sequence). This sample is part of a study of beta chain features in type 1 diabetes. Study conclusions and caveats: Within each of all four CD4+ subsets, Type 1 diabetes patients had TCRB CDR3s that were moderately but significantly shorter.

Expressed TCRB transcripts got sequenced, as all isolated RNA was reverse transcribed. TCRdb's table, derived via immunoSEQ multiplex PCR, lists solely in-frame clones and lacks some. Here the sample spans some 640,000 clones, roughly 13% being singletons. Sorted populations all had greater than 95% purity. The chain employs TRBV27 and TRBJ2-7; 7 nucleotides line up with TRBD2. This receptor was taken from a man between 18 and 35 years old with type 1 diabetes. Source material: naive CD4+ T cells from blood. CDR3 region: CASQERGREQYF. Here the CDR3 DNA reads TGTGCCAGCCAAGAGCGGGGTAGGGAGCAGTACTTC.